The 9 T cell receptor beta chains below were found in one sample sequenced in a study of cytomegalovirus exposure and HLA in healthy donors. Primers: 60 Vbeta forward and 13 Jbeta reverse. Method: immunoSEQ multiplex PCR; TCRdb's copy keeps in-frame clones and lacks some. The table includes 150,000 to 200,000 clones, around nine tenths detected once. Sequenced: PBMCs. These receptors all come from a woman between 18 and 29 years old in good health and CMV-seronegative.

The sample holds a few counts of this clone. In DNA, the CDR3 is TGCGCCAGCAGCGGGGGGATCGGGGAGCTGTTTTTT. This translates into CASSGGIGELFF. The chain joins TRBV5-1 to TRBJ2-2, with D maybe TRBD2 (6 bases). V was clipped by 4 bases and J by 7 bases, with 8 bases between them. The germline V gene has CDR1 SGHRS and CDR2 YFSETQ. The CDR3 has 12 residues.

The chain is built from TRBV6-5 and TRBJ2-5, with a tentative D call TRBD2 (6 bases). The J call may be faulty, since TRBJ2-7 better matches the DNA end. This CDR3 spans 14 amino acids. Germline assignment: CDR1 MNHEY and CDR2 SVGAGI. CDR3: CASSLGVSGYEQYF. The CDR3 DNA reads TGTGCCAGCAGTCTCGGGGTTAGCGGATACGAGCAGTACTTC.

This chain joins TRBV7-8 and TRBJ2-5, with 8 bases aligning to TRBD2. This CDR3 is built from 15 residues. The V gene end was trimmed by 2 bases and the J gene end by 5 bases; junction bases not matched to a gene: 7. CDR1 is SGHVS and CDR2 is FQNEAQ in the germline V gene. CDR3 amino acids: CASSLHGRAWETQYF. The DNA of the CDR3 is TGTGCCAGCAGCTTACACGGGAGGGCTTGGGAGACCCAGTACTTC.

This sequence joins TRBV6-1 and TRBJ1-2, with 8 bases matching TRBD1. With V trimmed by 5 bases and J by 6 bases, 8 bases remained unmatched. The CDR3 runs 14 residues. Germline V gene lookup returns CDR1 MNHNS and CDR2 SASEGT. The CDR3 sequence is CASSYPDRENGYTF. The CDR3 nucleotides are TGTGCCAGCAGTTATCCGGACAGGGAAAATGGCTACACCTTC.

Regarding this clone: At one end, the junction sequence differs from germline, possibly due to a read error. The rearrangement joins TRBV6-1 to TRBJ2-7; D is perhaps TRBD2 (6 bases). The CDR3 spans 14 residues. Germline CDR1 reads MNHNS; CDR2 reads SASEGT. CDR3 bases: TGTGCCAGCAGCGAAGTCGGCGGGACCTACGAGCAGTACTTC. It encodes CASSEVGGTYEQYF.

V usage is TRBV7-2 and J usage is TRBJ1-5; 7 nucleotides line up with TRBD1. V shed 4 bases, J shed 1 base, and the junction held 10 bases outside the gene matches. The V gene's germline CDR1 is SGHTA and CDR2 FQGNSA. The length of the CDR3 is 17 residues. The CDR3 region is CASSSPTGTASNQPQHF. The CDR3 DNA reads TGTGCCAGCAGCTCGCCGACCGGGACAGCAAGCAATCAGCCCCAGCATTTT.

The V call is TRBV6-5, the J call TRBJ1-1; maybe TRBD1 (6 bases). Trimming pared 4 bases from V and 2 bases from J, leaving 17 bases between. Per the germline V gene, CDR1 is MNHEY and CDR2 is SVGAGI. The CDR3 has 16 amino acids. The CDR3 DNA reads TGTGCCAGCAGTTCGGTCCCGGGACAAGGAAACACTGAAGCTTTCTTT. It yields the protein CASSSVPGQGNTEAFF.

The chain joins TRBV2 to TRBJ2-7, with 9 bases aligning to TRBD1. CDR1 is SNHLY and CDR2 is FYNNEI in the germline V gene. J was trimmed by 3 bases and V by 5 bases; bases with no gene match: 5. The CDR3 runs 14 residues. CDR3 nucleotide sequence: TGTGCCAGCAGTAGACAGGGGGTACTCTACGAGCAGTACTTC. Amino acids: CASSRQGVLYEQYF.

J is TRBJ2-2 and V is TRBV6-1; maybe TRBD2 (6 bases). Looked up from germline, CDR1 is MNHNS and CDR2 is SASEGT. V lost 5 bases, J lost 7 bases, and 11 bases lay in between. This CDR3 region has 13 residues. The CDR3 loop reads CASSSFSGGELFF. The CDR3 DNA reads TGTGCCAGCAGTTCATTTAGCGGCGGGGAGCTGTTTTTT.